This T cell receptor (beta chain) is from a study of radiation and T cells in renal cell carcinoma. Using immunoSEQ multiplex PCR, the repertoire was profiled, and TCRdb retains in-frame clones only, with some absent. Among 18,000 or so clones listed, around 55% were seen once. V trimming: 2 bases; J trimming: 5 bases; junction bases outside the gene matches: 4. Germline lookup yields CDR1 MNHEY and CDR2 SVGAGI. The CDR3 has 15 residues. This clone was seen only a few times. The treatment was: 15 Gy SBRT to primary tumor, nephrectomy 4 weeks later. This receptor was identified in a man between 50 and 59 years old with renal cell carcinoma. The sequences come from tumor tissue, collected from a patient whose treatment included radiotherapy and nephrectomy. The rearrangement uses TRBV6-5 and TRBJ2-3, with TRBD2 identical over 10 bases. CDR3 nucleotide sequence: TGTGCCAGCAGTTACGGGCTAGCGGGAGTAGATACGCAGTATTTT. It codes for CASSYGLAGVDTQYF.